One TCR beta chain is described in this entry. What it recognizes is unknown. Some clones are missing from TCRdb's copy, which holds only in-frame ones; the method was immunoSEQ multiplex PCR. The top ten clones hold about 10% of a sample with over 150 clones, 84% of them seen once. The data derive from a study of primary melanoma T cells and metastatic recurrence. Study-wide points: The tumor T-cell fraction reportedly predicted progression-free survival independently of thickness, ulceration, mitotic rate and age.

This TCR came from a human donor with melanoma. The sequenced material came from melanoma tumor tissue.

The CDR3 protein is CASSYLSLAGSSGYEQYF. The CDR3, as DNA: TGTGCCAGCAGTTACCTGTCACTAGCGGGTTCTTCCGGATACGAGCAGTACTTC. The V and J genes are TRBV6-8 and TRBJ2-7, with 9 nucleotides matching TRBD2. The CDR3 runs 18 residues. V was pared by 2 bases and J by 4 bases, with 15 bases of the junction left unmatched. Germline lookup yields CDR1 MNHGY and CDR2 SAAAGT.